One sample yielded the 22 T cell receptor beta chains listed below, sequenced in a study of T cell responses to AZD1222 COVID-19 vaccine. Repertoires were generated with immunoSEQ multiplex PCR, while TCRdb's copy carries only in-frame clones and drops some. The sample lists 150,000 or so clones, 85% to 95% seen once, with 1.5% in the top ten. Sequencing was performed on peripheral blood, taken 28 days after the second AZD1222 dose. Receptors were obtained from an adult who received the AZD1222 COVID-19 vaccine.

The chain uses TRBV30 and TRBJ1-5; D is perhaps TRBD1 (6 bases). Deletions cut 0 bases from V and 3 bases from J, with 15 bases between. The germline V gene has CDR1 GTSNPN and CDR2 SVGIG (reference sequence). This CDR3 has 16 amino acids. The CDR3 protein is CAWSVWDKRDNQPQHF. CDR3 DNA: TGTGCCTGGAGTGTTTGGGACAAGAGGGACAATCAGCCCCAGCATTTT.

This clone appeared once. The chain uses TRBV20-1 and TRBJ1-5; D is uncertain. CDR1 and CDR2 (germline): DFQATT, SNEGSKA (reference sequence). The CDR3 contains 13 residues. With 3 bases removed from V and 1 base from J, the gap between germline ends came to 7 bases. The CDR3 region is CSASQESNQPQHF. The CDR3 nucleotides read TGCAGTGCTAGTCAGGAGAGCAATCAGCCCCAGCATTTT.

This sequence joins TRBV29-1 and TRBJ1-1; D may be TRBD1 (5 bases). CDR1 is SQVTM, CDR2 ANQGSEA, per germline. Trimming cost V 2 bases and J 1 base, with 11 bases left between them. This CDR3 has 14 residues. This chain's CDR3 is CSVEIVGGNTEAFF. In nucleotides, the CDR3 is TGCAGCGTTGAAATAGTGGGGGGGAACACTGAAGCTTTCTTT.

This sequence joins TRBV7-9 and TRBJ1-5; no clear D. The CDR3 totals 12 residues. CDR1 is SEHNR, CDR2 FQNEAQ, per germline (reference sequence). The V end lost 3 bases, the J end lost 7 bases, and 7 bases lay between the germline ends. The DNA of the CDR3 is TGTGCCAGCAGCTTGTGGGAGCAGCCCCAGCATTTT. The encoded protein is CASSLWEQPQHF.

This chain connects TRBV30 to TRBJ2-1, with 9 bases that match TRBD2. The CDR3 length is 15 residues. V gave up 2 bases and J gave up 5 bases; unmatched junction bases: 7. In germline, CDR1 is GTSNPN, CDR2 SVGIG (reference sequence). The CDR3 protein is CAWSYASGANNEQFF. CDR3 DNA: TGTGCCTGGAGTTACGCTAGCGGGGCTAACAATGAGCAGTTCTTC.

This clone was seen a few times. This chain connects TRBV28 to TRBJ2-7; 9 bases fit TRBD1. The CDR3 has 14 amino acids. Germline loops: CDR1 MDHEN, CDR2 SYDVKM. The V and J ends lost 6 bases and 1 base, in that order; junction bases with no gene match: 4. The CDR3 DNA sequence: TGTGCCAGCAGGGAGACAGGGGGATCCTACGAGCAGTACTTC. It is translated as CASRETGGSYEQYF.

This sequence joins TRBV13 and TRBJ1-2; TRBD1 agrees at 9 bases. V was clipped by 5 bases and J by 4 bases; unmatched bases: 5. CDR1 PRHDT and CDR2 FYEKMQ come from the germline V gene (reference sequence). The CDR3 runs 14 residues. The CDR3 protein is CASSVWTGAYGYTF. CDR3 coding DNA: TGTGCCAGCAGCGTATGGACAGGGGCCTATGGCTACACCTTC.

The V gene is TRBV18, the J gene TRBJ1-2; D uncertain. The germline V gene has CDR1 KGHSH and CDR2 LQKENI. The CDR3 runs 15 residues. Trimming removed 2 bases from V and 8 bases from J, with 18 bases in between. CDR3 sequence: CASSPVLDPRWGYTF. The CDR3, as DNA: TGTGCCAGCTCACCAGTTTTAGACCCCAGGTGGGGCTACACCTTC.

The CDR3 DNA follows: TGTGCCAGTAGTATAGGGGAAGGTTATGGCTACACCTTC. It translates to CASSIGEGYGYTF. The V and J genes are TRBV19 and TRBJ1-2; D is ambiguous. V lost 1 base, J lost 5 bases, and 8 bases lay in between. CDR3 length: 13 amino acids. Germline values: CDR1 LNHDA, CDR2 SQIVND (reference sequence).

The chain joins TRBV5-1 to TRBJ1-1; no clear D gene. V was cut by 0 bases and J by 0 bases, with 3 bases left in between. Germline V gene lookup returns CDR1 SGHRS and CDR2 YFSETQ. The CDR3 has 13 amino acids. DNA for the CDR3: TGCGCCAGCAGCTTGGGGATGAACACTGAAGCTTTCTTT. Protein: CASSLGMNTEAFF.

This chain joins TRBV5-4 and TRBJ2-7; D is unclear. V lost 4 bases, J lost 2 bases, and 10 bases lay in between. The CDR3 has 13 residues. From germline, CDR1 is SGHNT and CDR2 YYREEE (reference sequence). CDR3 loop: CASSGVEPYEQYF. DNA of the CDR3: TGTGCCAGCAGCGGCGTAGAACCCTACGAGCAGTACTTC.

This CDR3 reads CASSYQQGAEAFF. DNA for the CDR3: TGTGCCAGCAGCTATCAACAGGGGGCTGAAGCTTTCTTT. The gene calls are TRBV6-9 and TRBJ1-1; 8 bases agree with TRBD1. V shed 6 bases, J shed 6 bases, and the junction held 6 bases outside the gene matches. Germline V lookup: CDR1 MNHGY, CDR2 SVAAGI. This CDR3 comprises 13 residues.

The rearrangement joins TRBV4-1 to TRBJ2-1; D gene unclear. Germline-derived CDR1 and CDR2 are MGHRA and YSYEKL. Deletions cut 0 bases from V and 2 bases from J, with 5 bases between. The CDR3 extends over 14 amino acids. The CDR3 loop reads CASSQETAYNEQFF. CDR3 in DNA: TGCGCCAGCAGCCAAGAAACGGCCTACAATGAGCAGTTCTTC.

This clone was counted a few times. This chain links TRBV12-3 or TRBV12-4 with TRBJ1-1; no clear D. The CDR3 consists of 11 residues. V was trimmed by 6 bases and J by 4 bases, leaving 6 bases between them. The DNA for the CDR3 is TGTGCCAGCAGCTGGACCACTGAAGCTTTCTTT. Its translation: CASSWTTEAFF.

The V gene is TRBV2, the J gene TRBJ2-2; possible D gene TRBD1, 5 bases. Germline V gives CDR1 SNHLY, CDR2 FYNNEI. This CDR3 is 14 amino acids long. V was trimmed by 2 bases and J by 7 bases, leaving 11 bases between them. The CDR3 bases are TGTGCCAGCAGTGAACAGGGATATGGCGGGGAGCTGTTTTTT. Protein sequence: CASSEQGYGGELFF.

This clone was seen only once. This chain connects TRBV11-2 to TRBJ2-7; D is perhaps TRBD1 or TRBD2 (6 bases each). The length of the CDR3 is 12 residues. Per the germline V gene, CDR1 is SGHAT and CDR2 is FQNNGV. With 5 bases removed from V and 3 bases from J, the gap between germline ends came to 8 bases. The CDR3 region has the DNA TGTGCCAGCAGCGGAGGGGGCTACGAGCAGTACTTC. Translation: CASSGGGYEQYF.

The chain links TRBV27 to TRBJ1-1; D remains ambiguous. Germline V gene data show CDR1 as MNHEY and CDR2 as SMNVEV (reference sequence). Trimming left V 5 bases short and J 7 bases short, with 14 bases between. There are 13 residues in the CDR3. The CDR3 loop reads CASSPIPYSEAFF. The DNA for the CDR3 is TGTGCCAGCAGTCCAATCCCCTACAGTGAAGCTTTCTTT.

As to this clone: At the DNA level, this CDR3 is encoded by other sequences in the same sample as well. The chain is built from TRBV3-1 (or the pseudogene TRBV3-2) and TRBJ2-1; no definite D call. The V gene's germline CDR1 is LGHDT and CDR2 YNNKEL (reference sequence). Trimming took off 2 bases at V and 4 bases at J, with 6 bases between the two ends. This CDR3 region has 13 residues. The CDR3 coding sequence is TGTGCCAGCAGCCAATTTTTATACAATGAGCAGTTCTTC. Translated: CASSQFLYNEQFF.

The rearrangement links TRBV30 to TRBJ2-7; D might be TRBD2 (5 bases). The CDR3 spans 14 residues. V gave up 0 bases and J gave up 6 bases, with 15 bases separating them. Germline values: CDR1 GTSNPN, CDR2 SVGIG (reference sequence). The CDR3: CAWSVFAGGVEQYF. DNA of the CDR3: TGTGCCTGGAGTGTATTTGCGGGTGGGGTCGAGCAGTACTTC.

The rearrangement joins TRBV28 to TRBJ1-3; 9 bases line up with TRBD1. Trimming cost V 8 bases and J 6 bases; bases outside gene matches: 11. Per the germline V gene, CDR1 is MDHEN and CDR2 is SYDVKM. CDR3 length equals 15 residues. The CDR3 DNA follows: TGTGCCAGCCAGCCGTGGGGACAGGGAACAAACACCATATATTTT. Its translation is CASQPWGQGTNTIYF.

The rearrangement joins TRBV12-3 or TRBV12-4 to TRBJ2-7; the match to TRBD1 covers 8 bases. V trimming: 8 bases; J trimming: 3 bases; junction bases outside the gene matches: 3. The CDR3 runs 12 residues. The CDR3 DNA is TGTGCCAGCGAGGGACAGGACTACGAGCAGTACTTC. It is translated as CASEGQDYEQYF.

This chain's CDR3 is CASSAWDVSTNEKLFF. In nucleotides, the CDR3 is TGTGCCAGCAGCGCCTGGGACGTGTCAACTAATGAAAAACTGTTTTTT. This sequence joins TRBV11-1 and TRBJ1-4; possible D gene TRBD1, 5 bases. This CDR3 contains 16 residues. Trimming cost V 5 bases and J 0 bases, with 13 bases left between them. CDR1 SGHAT and CDR2 FQDESV come from the germline V gene (reference sequence).